This T cell receptor (beta chain) originates from a study of regulatory T cells in long-lasting Graves disease. This sample's time point: newly diagnosed GD, antithyroid drugs for less than 3 months. Isolated PBMC RNA provided the starting material for the TCR library. The CDR3 runs 17 residues. The J segment lost 0 bases and the V segment lost 4 bases, leaving 9 bases of the junction unmatched. Germline values: CDR1 LGHNA, CDR2 YNFKEQ. Building the TCR beta libraries relied on iRepertoire HTBI primers, and CDR3 regions underwent Arm-PCR. TCRdb passed the multiplex PCR reads through MiXCR, listing each CDR3 protein once. Of under 700,000 distinct CDR3 sequences listed, about 16% are singletons. This sample was also put to use in a study of T cells in Graves' hyperthyroidism and ophthalmopathy.

Sequenced here: peripheral blood mononuclear cells (PBMCs), sampled at new diagnosis, from a patient treated with antithyroid drugs. The rearrangement joins TRBV4-2 to TRBJ2-3; 8 bases fit TRBD2. The TCR sequence derives from a woman aged 35-65 years with Graves disease. CDR3 loop: CASSLGGGQLSTDTQYF. The CDR3 DNA reads TGTGCCAGCAGCCTCGGGGGGGGACAACTTAGCACAGATACGCAGTATTTT.